Shown below are 5 T cell receptor beta chains from a single sample sequenced in a study of blood T cell repertoires in COVID-19. Measured with immunoSEQ multiplex PCR; TCRdb has only the in-frame clones, and not every one. Of over 120,000 clones in the sample, about nine tenths are singletons; the top ten hold about 4.4%. Specimen: PBMCs or T cells enriched from blood (not recorded which). These receptors originate from a man aged 45-65 years who had recovered from COVID-19.

This chain's CDR3 is CASSLRDRGEQYV. The CDR3, as DNA: TGTGCCAGCAGCCTCCGGGACAGGGGCGAGCAGTACGTC. This chain connects TRBV3-1 (or the pseudogene TRBV3-2) to TRBJ2-7, with TRBD1 identical over 10 bases. This CDR3 contains 13 residues. The ends lost 4 bases at V and 6 bases at J; junction bases unmatched: 3. The germline gives CDR1 LGHDT, CDR2 YNNKEL (reference sequence).

The CDR3 DNA reads as TGTGCCAGCAGCTTAGACGCGACGGGGTTTGATGAGCAGTTCTTC. Protein sequence: CASSLDATGFDEQFF. This chain uses TRBV7-2 with TRBJ2-1, with a possible D match to TRBD2 (5 bases). CDR3 length: 15 residues. V was clipped by 1 base and J by 8 bases, with 15 bases between them. CDR1 SGHTA and CDR2 FQGNSA come from the germline V gene.

The genes are TRBV10-1 and TRBJ1-1; possibly TRBD1 for D (6 bases). Per the germline V gene, CDR1 is WNHNN and CDR2 is SYGVQD (reference sequence). This CDR3 spans 13 amino acids. The germline V and J ends were trimmed by 6 bases and 6 bases, with 14 bases remaining between them. The DNA of the CDR3 is TGCGCCAGCAGCGACAGGTTCTTGCCTGAAGCTTTCTTT. Residues: CASSDRFLPEAFF.

CDR3 loop: CSASLLGAVGYTF. The CDR3 DNA reads TGCAGTGCTAGTCTCCTGGGGGCGGTTGGCTACACCTTC. The chain couples TRBV20-1 to TRBJ1-2; tentatively, D is TRBD1 (6 bases). This CDR3 contains 13 residues. From germline, CDR1 is DFQATT and CDR2 SNEGSKA (reference sequence). V lost 3 bases and J 7 bases, leaving 15 bases between the germline ends.

The chain is built from TRBV19 and TRBJ2-7; D might be TRBD1 (6 bases). This CDR3 has 16 residues. The germline V and J ends were trimmed by 1 base and 4 bases, with 17 bases remaining between them. Germline V CDR1 and CDR2: LNHDA, SQIVND (reference sequence). In DNA, the CDR3 is TGTGCCAGTAGTATAGTACAGGGCCAAGTGGTGTACGAGCAGTACTTC. Protein sequence: CASSIVQGQVVYEQYF.